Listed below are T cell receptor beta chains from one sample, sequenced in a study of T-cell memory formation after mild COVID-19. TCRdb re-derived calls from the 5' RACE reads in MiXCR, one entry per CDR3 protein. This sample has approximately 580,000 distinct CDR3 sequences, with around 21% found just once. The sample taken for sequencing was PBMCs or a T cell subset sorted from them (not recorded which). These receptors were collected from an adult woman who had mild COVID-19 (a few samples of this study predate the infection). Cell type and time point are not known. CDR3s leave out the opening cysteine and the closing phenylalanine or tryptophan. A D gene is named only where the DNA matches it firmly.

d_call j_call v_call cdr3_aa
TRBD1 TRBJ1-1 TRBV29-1 SDRDRVNTEAF
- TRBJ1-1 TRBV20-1 SARRGSNTEAF
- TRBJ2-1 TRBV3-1 ASSQPNPAGLY
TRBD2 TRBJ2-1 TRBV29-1 SARPSGSQF
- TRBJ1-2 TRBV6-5 ASSRAGTNYGYT
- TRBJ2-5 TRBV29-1 SVQPRGTPGTQY
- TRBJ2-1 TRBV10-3 ATSTPGMYGNEQF
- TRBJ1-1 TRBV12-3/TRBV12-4 ASSSWTATAF
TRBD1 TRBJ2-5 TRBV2 ASSGDRGRQETQY
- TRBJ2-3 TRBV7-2 ASSSGVWADTQY
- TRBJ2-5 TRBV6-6 ASSYSGTAGETQY
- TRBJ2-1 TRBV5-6 ASSLVGDEQF
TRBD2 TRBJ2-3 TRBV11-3 ASTMRGRATDTQY
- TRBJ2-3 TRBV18 ASSPSSAETRQY
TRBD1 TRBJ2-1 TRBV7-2 ASSIGTASSYNEQF
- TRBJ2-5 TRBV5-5 ASSLSQGSETQY
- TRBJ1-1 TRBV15 ATSLHGGNTEAF
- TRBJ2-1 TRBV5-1 ASSPGPANYNEQF
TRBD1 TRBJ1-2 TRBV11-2 ASSPGRGSGYT
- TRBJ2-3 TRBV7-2 ASSLILIIRWRSTDTQY
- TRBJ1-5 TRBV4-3 ASSQDDYSNQPQH
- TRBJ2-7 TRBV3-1 ASSHGAGDEQY
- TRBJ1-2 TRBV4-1 ASSQGEGRTFHYHFYGYT
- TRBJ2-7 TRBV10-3 AISESLPYEQY
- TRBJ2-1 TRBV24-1 ATSGLSSYNEQF
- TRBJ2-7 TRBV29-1 SARDSIYEQY
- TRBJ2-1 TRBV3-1 ASEGRRNRYNEQF
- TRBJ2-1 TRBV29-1 SVARRGRYNEQF
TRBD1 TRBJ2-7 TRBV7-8 ASSLAEGARLYEQY
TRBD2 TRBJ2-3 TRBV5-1 ASSFLAGGSRDTQY
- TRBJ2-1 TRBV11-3 ASSLDPRSPEF
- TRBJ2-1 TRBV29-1 SVVREPVYNEQF
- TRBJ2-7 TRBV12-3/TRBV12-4 ASSLARGDYEQY